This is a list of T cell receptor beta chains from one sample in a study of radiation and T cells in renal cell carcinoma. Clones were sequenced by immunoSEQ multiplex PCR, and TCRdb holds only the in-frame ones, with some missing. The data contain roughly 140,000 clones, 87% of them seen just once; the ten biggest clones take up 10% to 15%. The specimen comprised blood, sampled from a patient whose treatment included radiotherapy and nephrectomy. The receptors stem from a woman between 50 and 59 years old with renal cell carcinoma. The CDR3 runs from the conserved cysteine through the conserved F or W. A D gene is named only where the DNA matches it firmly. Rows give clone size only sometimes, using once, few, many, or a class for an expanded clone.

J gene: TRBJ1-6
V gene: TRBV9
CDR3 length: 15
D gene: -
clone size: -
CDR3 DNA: TGTGCCAGCAACGAGAGGGGCTCCTATAATTCACCCCTCCACTTT
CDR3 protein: CASNERGSYNSPLHF

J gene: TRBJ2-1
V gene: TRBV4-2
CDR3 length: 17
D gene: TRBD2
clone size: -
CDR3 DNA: TGTGCCAGCAGCCAAGATAGAGTCACGGGGGGGCACAATGAGCAGTTCTTC
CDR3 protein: CASSQDRVTGGHNEQFF

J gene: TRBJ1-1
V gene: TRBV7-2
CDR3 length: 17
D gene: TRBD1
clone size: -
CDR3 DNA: TGTGCCAGCAGCTTAGATTCCGGGACAGTGACGAACACTGAAGCTTTCTTT
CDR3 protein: CASSLDSGTVTNTEAFF

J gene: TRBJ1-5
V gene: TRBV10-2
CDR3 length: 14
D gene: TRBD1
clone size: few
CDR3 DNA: TGCGCCAGCAGGGACAGGGCTAGCAATCAGCCCCAGCATTTT
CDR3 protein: CASRDRASNQPQHF

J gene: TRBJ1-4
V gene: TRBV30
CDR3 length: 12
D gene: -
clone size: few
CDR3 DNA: TGTGCCTGGAGACCTCGGACAGAGAAACTGTTTTTT
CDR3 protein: CAWRPRTEKLFF

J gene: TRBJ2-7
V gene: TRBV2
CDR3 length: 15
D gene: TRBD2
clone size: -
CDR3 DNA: TGTGCCAGCAGTGTGGGTAGCGGGGGGCCGGTCGAGCAGTACTTC
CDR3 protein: CASSVGSGGPVEQYF

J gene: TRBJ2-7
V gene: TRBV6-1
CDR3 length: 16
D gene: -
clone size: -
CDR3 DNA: TGTGCCAGCAGTGAAGATCGGGTGCGCCGACCCTACGAGCAGTACTTC
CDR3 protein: CASSEDRVRRPYEQYF

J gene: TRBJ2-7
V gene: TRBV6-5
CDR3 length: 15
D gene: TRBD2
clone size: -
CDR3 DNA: TGTGCCAGCAGTTCCTCTTCTCTAGCGGGGGACGAGCAGTACTTC
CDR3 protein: CASSSSSLAGDEQYF

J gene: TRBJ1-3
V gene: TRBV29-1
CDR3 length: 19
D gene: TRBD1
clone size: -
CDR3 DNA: TGCAGCGTCGTACTCGGACAGGGGACCCCTCTGGTCTCTGGAAACACCATATATTTT
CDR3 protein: CSVVLGQGTPLVSGNTIYF

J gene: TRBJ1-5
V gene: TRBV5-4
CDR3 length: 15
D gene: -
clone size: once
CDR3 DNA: TGTGCCAGCAGCCCAATGTTAGGGCTTGGTCAGCCCCAGCATTTT
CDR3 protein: CASSPMLGLGQPQHF

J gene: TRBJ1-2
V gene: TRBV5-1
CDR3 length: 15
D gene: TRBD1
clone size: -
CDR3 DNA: TGCGCCAGCAGCTCGCCGGGACAGGGCTTCTATGGCTACACCTTC
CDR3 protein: CASSSPGQGFYGYTF

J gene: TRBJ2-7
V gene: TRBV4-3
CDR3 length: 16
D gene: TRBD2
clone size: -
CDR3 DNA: TGCGCCAGCAGCCAAGATCGGGCTAGCGGGGGCATCGAGCAGTACTTC
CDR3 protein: CASSQDRASGGIEQYF

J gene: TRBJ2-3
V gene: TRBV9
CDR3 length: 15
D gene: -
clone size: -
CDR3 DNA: TGTGCCAGCAGCTTAATGGGGATCCTCACAGATACGCAGTATTTT
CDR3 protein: CASSLMGILTDTQYF

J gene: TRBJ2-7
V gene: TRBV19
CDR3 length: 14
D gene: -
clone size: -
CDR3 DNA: TGTGCCAGTAGTATGGGGACCAGCTCCTACGAGCAGTACTTC
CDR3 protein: CASSMGTSSYEQYF

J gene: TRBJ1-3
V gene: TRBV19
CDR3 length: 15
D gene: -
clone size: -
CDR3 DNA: TGTGCCAGTAGGTTGACGGCGGTCTCTGGAAACACCATATATTTT
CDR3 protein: CASRLTAVSGNTIYF

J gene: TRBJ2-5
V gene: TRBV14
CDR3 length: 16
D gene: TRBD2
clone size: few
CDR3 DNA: TGTGCCAGCAGCAAAGAACGCGGGGGGACACAAGAGACCCAGTACTTC
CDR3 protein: CASSKERGGTQETQYF

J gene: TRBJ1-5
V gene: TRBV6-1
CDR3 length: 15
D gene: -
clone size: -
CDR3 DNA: TGTGCCAGCAGTGAAAACCCCGGGGGCAATCAGCCCCAGCATTTT
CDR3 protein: CASSENPGGNQPQHF

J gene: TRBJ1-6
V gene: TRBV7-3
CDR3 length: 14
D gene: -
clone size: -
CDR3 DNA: TGTGCCAGCAGCTCTGGAGGTACGGATTCACCCCTCCACTTT
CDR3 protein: CASSSGGTDSPLHF

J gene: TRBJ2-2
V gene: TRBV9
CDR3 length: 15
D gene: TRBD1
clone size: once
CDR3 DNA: TGTGCCAGCAGCGTCGACAGGGCGAACACCGGGGAGCTGTTTTTT
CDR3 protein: CASSVDRANTGELFF

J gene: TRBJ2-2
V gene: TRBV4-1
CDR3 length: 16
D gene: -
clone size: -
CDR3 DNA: TGCGCCAGCAGCCCGAACCCCAGGGTTACCGCCGGGGAGCTGTTTTTT
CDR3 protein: CASSPNPRVTAGELFF

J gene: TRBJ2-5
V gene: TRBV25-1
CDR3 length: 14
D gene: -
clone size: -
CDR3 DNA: TGTGCCAGCAGTGAATTTCTGGAACAAGAGACCCAGTACTTC
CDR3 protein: CASSEFLEQETQYF

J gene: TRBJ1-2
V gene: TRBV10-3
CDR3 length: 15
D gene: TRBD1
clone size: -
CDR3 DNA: TGTGCCATCAGTGTCCCGGGACAGGAGAACTATGGCTACACCTTC
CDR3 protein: CAISVPGQENYGYTF

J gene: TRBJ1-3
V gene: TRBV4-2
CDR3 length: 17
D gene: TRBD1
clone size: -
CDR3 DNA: TGTGCCAGCAGCCAGGAAAACAGGGGGCCCTCTGGAAACACCATATATTTT
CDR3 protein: CASSQENRGPSGNTIYF

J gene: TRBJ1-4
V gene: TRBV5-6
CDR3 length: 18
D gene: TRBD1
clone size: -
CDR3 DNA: TGTGCCAGCAGCCTTAGACAGGGGCGGGTCGCAACTAATGAAAAACTGTTTTTT
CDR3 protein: CASSLRQGRVATNEKLFF

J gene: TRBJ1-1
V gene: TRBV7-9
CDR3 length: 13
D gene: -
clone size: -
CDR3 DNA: TGTGCCAGCAGCTACCTCCTGGGGACTGAAGCTTTCTTT
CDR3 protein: CASSYLLGTEAFF

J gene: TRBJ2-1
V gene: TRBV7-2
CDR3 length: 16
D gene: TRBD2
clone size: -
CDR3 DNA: TGTGCCAGCAGCTCCTACCTAGCGGGGCGCTACAATGAGCAGTTCTTC
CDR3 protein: CASSSYLAGRYNEQFF

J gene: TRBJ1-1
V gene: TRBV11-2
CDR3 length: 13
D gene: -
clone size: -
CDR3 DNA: TGTGCCAGCAGCTGGGACTCGGTCACTGAAGCTTTCTTT
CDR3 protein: CASSWDSVTEAFF

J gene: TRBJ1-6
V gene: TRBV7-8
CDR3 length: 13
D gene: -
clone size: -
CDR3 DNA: TGTGCCAGCAGTACTGGGAGGGTCGGACCCCTCCACTTT
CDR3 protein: CASSTGRVGPLHF

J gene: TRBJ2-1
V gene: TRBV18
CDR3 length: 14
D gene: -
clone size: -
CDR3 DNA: TGTGCCAGCTCACCTCTCAAATCGGCGAATGAGCAGTTCTTC
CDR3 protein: CASSPLKSANEQFF

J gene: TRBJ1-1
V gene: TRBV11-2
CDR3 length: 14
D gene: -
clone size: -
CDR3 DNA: TGTGCCAGTAGGAGGGGAGGGCAGAACACTGAAGCTTTCTTT
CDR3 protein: CASRRGGQNTEAFF

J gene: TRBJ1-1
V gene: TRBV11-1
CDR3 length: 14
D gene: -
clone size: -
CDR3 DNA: TGTGCCAGCAGCTTATTATCACCGAACACTGAAGCTTTCTTT
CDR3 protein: CASSLLSPNTEAFF

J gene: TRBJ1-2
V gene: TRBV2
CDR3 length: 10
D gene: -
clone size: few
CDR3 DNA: TGTGCCAGCAGTCGAGGGGGCTACACCTTC
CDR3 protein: CASSRGGYTF

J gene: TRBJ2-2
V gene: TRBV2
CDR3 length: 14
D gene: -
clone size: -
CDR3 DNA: TGTGCCAGCAGGCCGACAGAGAACACCGGGGAGCTGTTTTTT
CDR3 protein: CASRPTENTGELFF

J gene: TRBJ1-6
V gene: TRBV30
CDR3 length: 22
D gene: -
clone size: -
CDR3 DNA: TGTGCCTGGAGAGGTGTCCGGGGGTTCCGAAGCGCCGCTTCCATCGCTAATTCACCCCTCCACTTT
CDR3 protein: CAWRGVRGFRSAASIANSPLHF

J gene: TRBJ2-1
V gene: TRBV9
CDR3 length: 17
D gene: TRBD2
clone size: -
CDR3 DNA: TGTGCCAGCAGCGTAGCACTAGCGGGAGTAAAGGACAATGAGCAGTTCTTC
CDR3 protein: CASSVALAGVKDNEQFF

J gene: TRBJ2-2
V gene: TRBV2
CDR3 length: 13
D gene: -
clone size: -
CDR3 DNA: TGTGCCAGCTCACGGGAATTAACCGGGGAGCTGTTTTTT
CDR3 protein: CASSRELTGELFF

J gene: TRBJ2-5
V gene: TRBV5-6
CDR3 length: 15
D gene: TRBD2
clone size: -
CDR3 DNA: TGTGCCAGCAGCTTCTCAGCGGGGGGGCAAGAGACCCAGTACTTC
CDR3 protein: CASSFSAGGQETQYF

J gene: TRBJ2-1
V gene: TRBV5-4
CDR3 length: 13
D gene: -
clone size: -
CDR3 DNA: TGTGCCAGCAGCTTGGGCCAGTACAATGAGCAGTTCTTC
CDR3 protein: CASSLGQYNEQFF

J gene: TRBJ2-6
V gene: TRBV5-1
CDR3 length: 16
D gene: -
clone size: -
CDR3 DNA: TGCGCCAGCAGCTTGGGGGGACCGGCTGGGGCCAACGTCCTGACTTTC
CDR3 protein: CASSLGGPAGANVLTF

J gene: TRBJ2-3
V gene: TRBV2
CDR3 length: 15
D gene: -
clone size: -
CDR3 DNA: TGTGCCAGCAGGGCTCTCGGCGGGGGCACAGATACGCAGTATTTT
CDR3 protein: CASRALGGGTDTQYF

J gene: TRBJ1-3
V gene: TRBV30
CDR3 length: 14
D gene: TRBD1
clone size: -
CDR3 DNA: TGTGCCTGGGGACAGGCTTTTGCTGGAAACACCATATATTTT
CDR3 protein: CAWGQAFAGNTIYF

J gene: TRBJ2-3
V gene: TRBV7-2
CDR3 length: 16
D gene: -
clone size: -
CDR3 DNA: TGTGCCAGCAGCTTAGTGGGGGCTTTCGGCACAGATACGCAGTATTTT
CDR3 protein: CASSLVGAFGTDTQYF

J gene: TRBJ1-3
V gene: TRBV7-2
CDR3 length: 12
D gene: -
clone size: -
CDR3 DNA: TGTGCCAGCAGCATAGGATTTCGCACCATATATTTT
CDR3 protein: CASSIGFRTIYF

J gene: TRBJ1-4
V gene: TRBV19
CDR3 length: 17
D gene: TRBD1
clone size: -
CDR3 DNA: TGTGCCAGTAGTCAGGGGGGCAGCTTCGTGCCTAATGAAAAACTGTTTTTT
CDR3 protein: CASSQGGSFVPNEKLFF

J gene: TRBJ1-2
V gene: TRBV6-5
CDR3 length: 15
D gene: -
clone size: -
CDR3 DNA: TGTGCCAGCAGTTCCTCCATCGGGTCCCTCTATGGCTACACCTTC
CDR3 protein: CASSSSIGSLYGYTF

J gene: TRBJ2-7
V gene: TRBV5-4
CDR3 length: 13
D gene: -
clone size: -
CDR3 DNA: TGTGCCAGCAGCCCGGCTTTAACGCGGGAGCAGTACTTC
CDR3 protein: CASSPALTREQYF

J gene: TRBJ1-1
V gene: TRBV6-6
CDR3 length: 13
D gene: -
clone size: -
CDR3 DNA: TGTGCCAGCAGCCTAACAGGGAACACTGAAGCTTTCTTT
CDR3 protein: CASSLTGNTEAFF

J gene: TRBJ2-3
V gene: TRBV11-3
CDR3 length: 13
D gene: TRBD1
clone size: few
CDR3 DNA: TGTGCCAGCAGTTCGACAGGGGCGAATACGCAGTATTTT
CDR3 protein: CASSSTGANTQYF

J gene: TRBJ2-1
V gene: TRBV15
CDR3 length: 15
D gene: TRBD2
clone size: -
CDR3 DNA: TGTGCCACCAGCGAAACTAGCGGCCTATACAATGAGCAGTTCTTC
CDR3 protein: CATSETSGLYNEQFF